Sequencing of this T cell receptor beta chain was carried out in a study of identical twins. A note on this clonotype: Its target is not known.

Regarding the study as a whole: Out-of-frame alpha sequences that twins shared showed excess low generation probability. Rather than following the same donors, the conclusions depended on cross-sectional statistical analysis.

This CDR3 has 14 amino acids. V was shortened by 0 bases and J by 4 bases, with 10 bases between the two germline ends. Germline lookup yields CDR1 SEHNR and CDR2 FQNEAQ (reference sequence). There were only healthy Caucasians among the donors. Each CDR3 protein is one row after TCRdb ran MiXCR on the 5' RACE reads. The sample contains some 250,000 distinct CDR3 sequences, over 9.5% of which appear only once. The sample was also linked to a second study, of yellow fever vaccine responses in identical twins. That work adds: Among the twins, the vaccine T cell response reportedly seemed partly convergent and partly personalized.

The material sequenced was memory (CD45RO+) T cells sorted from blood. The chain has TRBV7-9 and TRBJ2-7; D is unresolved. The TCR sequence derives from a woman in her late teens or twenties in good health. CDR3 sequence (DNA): TGTGCCAGCAGCTTAGCCGGCAGCCATTACGAGCAGTACTTC. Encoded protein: CASSLAGSHYEQYF.